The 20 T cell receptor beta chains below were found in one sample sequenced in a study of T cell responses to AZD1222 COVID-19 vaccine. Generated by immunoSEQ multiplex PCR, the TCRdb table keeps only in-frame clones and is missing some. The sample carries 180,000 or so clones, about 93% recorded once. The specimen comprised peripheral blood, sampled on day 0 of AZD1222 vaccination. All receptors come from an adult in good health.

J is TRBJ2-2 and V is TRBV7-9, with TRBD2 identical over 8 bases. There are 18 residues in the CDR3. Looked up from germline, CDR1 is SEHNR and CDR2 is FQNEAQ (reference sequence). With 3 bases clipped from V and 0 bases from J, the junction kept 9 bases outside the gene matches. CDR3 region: CASSFGRGSGTNTGELFF. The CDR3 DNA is TGTGCCAGCAGCTTCGGGCGTGGTAGCGGGACGAACACCGGGGAGCTGTTTTTT. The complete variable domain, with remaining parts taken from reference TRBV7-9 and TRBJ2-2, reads DTGVSQNPRHKITKRGQNVTFRCDPISEHNRLYWYRQTLGQGPEFLTYFQNEAQLEKSRLLSDRFSAERPKGSFSTLEIQRTEQGDSAMYLCASSFGRGSGTNTGELFFGEGSRLTVL.

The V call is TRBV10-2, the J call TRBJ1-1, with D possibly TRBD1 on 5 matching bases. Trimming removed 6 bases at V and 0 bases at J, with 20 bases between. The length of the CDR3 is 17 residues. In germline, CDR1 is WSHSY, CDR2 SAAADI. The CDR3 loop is CASRYQDSFQMNTEAFF. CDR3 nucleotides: TGCGCCAGCAGGTACCAAGACAGCTTTCAAATGAACACTGAAGCTTTCTTT.

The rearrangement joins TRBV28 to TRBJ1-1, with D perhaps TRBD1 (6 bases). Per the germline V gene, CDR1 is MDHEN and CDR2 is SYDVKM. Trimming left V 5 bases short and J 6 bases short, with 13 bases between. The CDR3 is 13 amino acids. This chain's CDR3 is CASSRIQGSEAFF. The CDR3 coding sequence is TGTGCCAGCAGTCGGATTCAGGGGTCTGAAGCTTTCTTT.

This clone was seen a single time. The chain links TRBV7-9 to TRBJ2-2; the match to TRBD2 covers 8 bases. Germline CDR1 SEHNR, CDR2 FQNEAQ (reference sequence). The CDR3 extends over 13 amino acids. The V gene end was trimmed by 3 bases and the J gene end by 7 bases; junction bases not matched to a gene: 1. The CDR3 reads CASSFAGGGELFF. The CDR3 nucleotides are TGTGCCAGCAGCTTCGCGGGAGGCGGGGAGCTGTTTTTT.

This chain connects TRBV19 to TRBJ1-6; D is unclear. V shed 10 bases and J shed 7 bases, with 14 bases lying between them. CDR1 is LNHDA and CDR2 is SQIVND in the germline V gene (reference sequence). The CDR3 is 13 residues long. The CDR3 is CATTGTGNSPLHF. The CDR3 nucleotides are TGTGCCACCACCGGTACGGGGAATTCACCCCTCCACTTT.

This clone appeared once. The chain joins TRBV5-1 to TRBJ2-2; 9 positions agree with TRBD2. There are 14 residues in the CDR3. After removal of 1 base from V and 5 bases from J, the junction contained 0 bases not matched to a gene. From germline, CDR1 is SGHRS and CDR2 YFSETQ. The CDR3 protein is CASSLTSGTGELFF. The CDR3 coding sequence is TGCGCCAGCAGCTTGACTAGCGGGACCGGGGAGCTGTTTTTT.

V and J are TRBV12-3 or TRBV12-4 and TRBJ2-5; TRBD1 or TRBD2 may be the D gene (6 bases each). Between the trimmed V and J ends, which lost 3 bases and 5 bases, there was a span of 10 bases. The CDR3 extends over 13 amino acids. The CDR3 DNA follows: TGTGCCAGCAGTTTTCGGGGGCCGGAGACCCAGTACTTC. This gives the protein CASSFRGPETQYF.

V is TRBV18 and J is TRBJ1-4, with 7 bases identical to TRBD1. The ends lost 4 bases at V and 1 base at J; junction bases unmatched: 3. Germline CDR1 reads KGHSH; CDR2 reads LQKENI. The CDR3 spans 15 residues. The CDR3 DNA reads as TGTGCCAGCTCACGGTCAGGGGGAACTAATGAAAAACTGTTTTTT. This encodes CASSRSGGTNEKLFF.

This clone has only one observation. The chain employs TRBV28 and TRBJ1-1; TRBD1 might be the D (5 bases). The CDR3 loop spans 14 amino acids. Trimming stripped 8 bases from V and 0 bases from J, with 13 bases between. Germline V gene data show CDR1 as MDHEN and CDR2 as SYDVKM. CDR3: CASSSLGLNTEAFF. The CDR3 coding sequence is TGTGCCAGCTCCTCCTTGGGGCTGAACACTGAAGCTTTCTTT.

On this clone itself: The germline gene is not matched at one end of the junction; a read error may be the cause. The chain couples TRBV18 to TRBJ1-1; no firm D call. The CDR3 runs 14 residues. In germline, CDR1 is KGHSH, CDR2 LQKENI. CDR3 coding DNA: TGTGCCAGCTTACCAAGGACGGTAGAGTATGAAGCTTTCTTT. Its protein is CASLPRTVEYEAFF.

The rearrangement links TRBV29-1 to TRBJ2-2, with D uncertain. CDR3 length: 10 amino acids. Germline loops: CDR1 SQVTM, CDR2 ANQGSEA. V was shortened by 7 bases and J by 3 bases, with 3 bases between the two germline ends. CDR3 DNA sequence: TGCAGCGGCTACACCGGGGAGCTGTTTTTT. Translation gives CSGYTGELFF.

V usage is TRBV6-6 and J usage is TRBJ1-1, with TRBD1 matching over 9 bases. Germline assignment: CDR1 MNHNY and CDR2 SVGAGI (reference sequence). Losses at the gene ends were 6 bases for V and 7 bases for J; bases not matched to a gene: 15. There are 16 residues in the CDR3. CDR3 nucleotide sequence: TGTGCCAGCAGCGATTCATTTACAGGGGGCGCGTTTGAAGCTTTCTTT. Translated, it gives CASSDSFTGGAFEAFF.

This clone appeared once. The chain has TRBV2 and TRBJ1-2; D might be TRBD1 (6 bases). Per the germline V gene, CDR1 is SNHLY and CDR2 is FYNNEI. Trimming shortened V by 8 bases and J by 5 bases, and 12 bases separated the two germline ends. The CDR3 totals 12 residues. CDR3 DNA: TGTGCCAGCCACAGGGTGAGGTATGGCTACACCTTC. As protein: CASHRVRYGYTF.

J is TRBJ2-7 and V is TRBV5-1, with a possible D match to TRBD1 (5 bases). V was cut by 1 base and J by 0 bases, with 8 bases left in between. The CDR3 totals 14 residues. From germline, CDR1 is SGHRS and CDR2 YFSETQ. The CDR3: CASSLNTGSYEQYF. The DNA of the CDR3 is TGCGCCAGCAGCTTGAACACAGGCTCCTACGAGCAGTACTTC.

CDR3 in DNA: TGTGCCAGCAGAGGCCGAGGCATCCCCTACGAGCAGTACTTC. It is translated as CASRGRGIPYEQYF. The rearrangement uses TRBV25-1 and TRBJ2-7; D gene ambiguous. In germline, CDR1 is MGHDK, CDR2 SYGVNS. The CDR3 is made up of 14 amino acids. V gave up 6 bases and J gave up 2 bases, with 14 bases separating them.

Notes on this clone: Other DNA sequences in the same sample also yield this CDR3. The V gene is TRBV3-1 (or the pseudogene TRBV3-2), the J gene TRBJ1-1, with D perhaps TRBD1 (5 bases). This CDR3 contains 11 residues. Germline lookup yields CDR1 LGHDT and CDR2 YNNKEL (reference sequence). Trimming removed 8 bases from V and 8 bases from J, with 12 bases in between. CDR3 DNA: TGTGCCAGCCGGGGGGGAACAGAAGCTTTCTTT. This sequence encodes CASRGGTEAFF.

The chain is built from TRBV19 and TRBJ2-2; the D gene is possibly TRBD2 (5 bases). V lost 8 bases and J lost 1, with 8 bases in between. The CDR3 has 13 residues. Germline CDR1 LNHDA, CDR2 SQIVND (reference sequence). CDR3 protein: CASRGGNTGELFF. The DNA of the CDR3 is TGTGCCAGTCGCGGAGGGAACACCGGGGAGCTGTTTTTT.

The CDR3 region is CASSQDHGPGNTQYF. Here the CDR3 DNA reads TGTGCCAGCAGCCAAGATCATGGGCCGGGGAATACGCAGTATTTT. The chain uses TRBV3-1 (or the pseudogene TRBV3-2) and TRBJ2-3, with a weak D call TRBD2 (5 bases). The CDR3 is 15 amino acids. Looked up from germline, CDR1 is LGHDT and CDR2 is YNNKEL (reference sequence). The V end was cut by 0 bases, the J end by 7 bases, with 14 bases between.

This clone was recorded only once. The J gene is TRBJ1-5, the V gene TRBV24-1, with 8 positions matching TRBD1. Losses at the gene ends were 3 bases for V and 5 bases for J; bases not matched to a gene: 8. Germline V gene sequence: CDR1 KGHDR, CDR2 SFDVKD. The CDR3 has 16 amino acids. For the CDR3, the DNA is TGTGCCACCAGTGATGAAGACGGCAGGGGGCATCAGCCCCAGCATTTT. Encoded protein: CATSDEDGRGHQPQHF.

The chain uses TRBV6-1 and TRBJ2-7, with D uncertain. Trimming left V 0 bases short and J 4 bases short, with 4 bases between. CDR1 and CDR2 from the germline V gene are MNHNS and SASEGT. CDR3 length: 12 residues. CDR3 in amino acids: CASSEAGYEQYF. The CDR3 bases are TGTGCCAGCAGTGAAGCGGGTTACGAGCAGTACTTC.